This T cell receptor (beta chain) was recorded in a study of Graves' ophthalmopathy and Graves' hyperthyroidism. This clonotype was seen at least ten times. This CDR3 contains 15 residues. The germline V and J ends were trimmed by 2 bases and 3 bases, with 13 bases remaining between them. The germline V gene has CDR1 MNHNS and CDR2 SASEGT. TCR beta CDR3 amplification used RNA transcripts. The workflow started with a first-round RT-PCR run with HTBI primers and then moved on to a second-round multiplex PCR. One entry per CDR3 protein, called by TCRdb with MiXCR from the multiplex PCR reads. The sample holds a few hundred thousand distinct CDR3 sequences, about a fifth seen once.

This receptor was taken from a woman in her 50s with Graves' ophthalmopathy. Sequenced: peripheral blood. The chain recombines TRBV6-1 with TRBJ2-5; D unresolved. CDR3 nucleotide sequence: TGTGCCAGCAGTGAAAGAGGTTCGATTAAAGAGACCCAGTACTTC. Encoded protein: CASSERGSIKETQYF.